Shown below are 31 T cell receptor beta chains from a single sample sequenced in a study of OX40 agonist ivuxolimab in advanced cancers. The protocol was immunoSEQ multiplex PCR, while the TCRdb copy is restricted to in-frame clones and leaves out a portion. The table lists over 90,000 clones, less than 90% of them singletons. Sequencing was performed on CD4+ or CD8+ T cells sorted from blood, taken in a trial of the OX40 agonist ivuxolimab. The receptors derive from an adult with an advanced solid tumor such as melanoma, head and neck, liver or kidney cancer.

The chain uses TRBV7-9 and TRBJ2-5; 10 positions agree with TRBD2. The tail of the sequence fits TRBJ2-7 better, so the J call may be wrong. CDR1 is SEHNR, CDR2 FQNEAQ, per germline (reference sequence). This CDR3 contains 13 residues. The CDR3 loop is CASRLAGVVEQYF. CDR3 nucleotides: TGTGCCAGCAGGCTAGCGGGAGTGGTCGAGCAGTACTTC.

This chain joins TRBV9 and TRBJ1-5, with 8 bases lining up with TRBD1. The CDR3 sequence is 14 residues long. V dropped 4 bases and J dropped 6; count of bases not matched to a gene: 6. Germline V gene lookup returns CDR1 SGDLS and CDR2 YYNGEE. CDR3 residues: CASSQTGAGQPQHF. CDR3 bases: TGTGCCAGCAGCCAGACAGGGGCAGGTCAGCCCCAGCATTTT.

As DNA, the CDR3 is TGCAGCGCCTTGACAGGGATCTATGGCTACACCTTC. It yields the protein CSALTGIYGYTF. The V and J genes are TRBV29-1 and TRBJ1-2; 7 bases are shared with TRBD1. After removal of 7 bases from V and 4 bases from J, the junction contained 6 bases not matched to a gene. Germline V CDR1 and CDR2: SQVTM, ANQGSEA. CDR3 length: 12 amino acids.

The rearrangement links TRBV9 to TRBJ1-6; D gene uncertain. CDR3 size: 16 residues. Germline V CDR1 and CDR2: SGDLS, YYNGEE. The ends were cut back, 0 bases at V and 0 bases at J, with 7 bases in the middle. As DNA, the CDR3 is TGTGCCAGCAGCGTAGGAGAAAGCTCCTATAATTCACCCCTCCACTTT. This encodes CASSVGESSYNSPLHF.

V is TRBV5-1 and J is TRBJ1-1, with D unresolved. V dropped 0 bases and J dropped 1 base, with 10 bases sitting between them. Germline V lookup: CDR1 SGHRS, CDR2 YFSETQ. The CDR3 loop spans 15 amino acids. The CDR3 is CASSLGGFRNTEAFF. CDR3 coding DNA: TGCGCCAGCAGCTTGGGAGGGTTCAGGAACACTGAAGCTTTCTTT.

Only a few counts were recorded for this clone. This sequence joins TRBV5-1 and TRBJ1-1, with D unclear. CDR1 and CDR2 from the germline V gene are SGHRS and YFSETQ. The V gene lost 4 bases and the J gene lost 1 base, with 11 bases spanning the gap. CDR3 length equals 14 residues. The CDR3 loop reads CASSVQSQNTEAFF. The CDR3 DNA is TGCGCCAGCAGCGTTCAGTCTCAGAACACTGAAGCTTTCTTT.

The chain couples TRBV6-5 to TRBJ2-5, with TRBD2 as a possible D gene (6 bases). Germline V lookup: CDR1 MNHEY, CDR2 SVGAGI. CDR3 length equals 15 residues. Trimming left V 6 bases short and J 2 bases short, with 16 bases between. CDR3 protein: CASRVHRDLQETQYF. DNA for the CDR3: TGTGCCAGCAGGGTACACCGGGACTTACAAGAGACCCAGTACTTC.

This sequence joins TRBV7-2 and TRBJ2-7; the D gene is possibly TRBD2 (5 bases). This CDR3 has 14 residues. The ends were cut back, 5 bases at V and 1 base at J, with 12 bases in the middle. The germline CDR1 and CDR2 sequences are SGHTA and FQGNSA. Here the CDR3 DNA reads TGTGCCAGCAGCCCGAACAGCGGTTCCTACGAGCAGTACTTC. This sequence encodes CASSPNSGSYEQYF.

V gene TRBV6-5 combines with J gene TRBJ1-3; D ambiguous. Per the germline V gene, CDR1 is MNHEY and CDR2 is SVGAGI. The CDR3 length is 12 residues. The V end was cut by 5 bases, the J end by 5 bases, with 7 bases between. CDR3 residues: CASSQERNTIYF. The CDR3 coding sequence is TGTGCCAGCAGTCAGGAGAGAAACACCATATATTTT.

The chain employs TRBV15 and TRBJ1-5; D is uncertain. The V gene's germline CDR1 is LNHNV and CDR2 YYDKDF (reference sequence). The CDR3 covers 14 residues. Deletions cut 0 bases from V and 5 bases from J, with 8 bases between. The CDR3 DNA follows: TGTGCCACCAGCAGAGACTGGGTCTATCAGCCCCAGCATTTT. Translation gives CATSRDWVYQPQHF.

This chain joins TRBV20-1 and TRBJ1-2; D is perhaps TRBD1 (5 bases). The ends were cut back, 6 bases at V and 4 bases at J, with 9 bases in the middle. Germline V gene lookup returns CDR1 DFQATT and CDR2 SNEGSKA (reference sequence). This CDR3 spans 11 amino acids. The CDR3 protein is CSAGQIYGYTF. The CDR3 nucleotides read TGCAGTGCAGGACAAATCTATGGCTACACCTTC.

The chain has TRBV7-3 and TRBJ2-3; 14 positions match TRBD2. This CDR3 has 18 residues. V trimming: 5 bases; J trimming: 6 bases; junction bases outside the gene matches: 13. In germline, CDR1 is SGHTA, CDR2 FQGTGA. DNA for the CDR3: TGTGCCAGCAGCCGTCTAGGGACTAGCGGGAGACCTGGCGATACGCAGTATTTT. Translation gives CASSRLGTSGRPGDTQYF.

This chain connects TRBV9 to TRBJ1-6; tentative D call: TRBD1 (6 bases). The CDR3 spans 15 residues. Germline CDR1 reads SGDLS; CDR2 reads YYNGEE. Deletions cut 4 bases from V and 6 bases from J, with 14 bases between. CDR3 in DNA: TGTGCCAGCAGCCAACAGGGTTCTTTTAATTCACCCCTCCACTTT. It is translated as CASSQQGSFNSPLHF.

J is TRBJ2-7 and V is TRBV5-4, with TRBD1 as a possible D gene (6 bases). The CDR3 is 14 amino acids. Looked up from germline, CDR1 is SGHNT and CDR2 is YYREEE (reference sequence). V lost 3 bases, J lost 5 bases, and 15 bases lay in between. Here the CDR3 reads CASSWGPGWDEQYF. The CDR3 DNA reads as TGTGCCAGCAGCTGGGGGCCGGGTTGGGACGAGCAGTACTTC.

This sequence joins TRBV18 and TRBJ2-5; D uncertain. The germline gives CDR1 KGHSH, CDR2 LQKENI. The V and J ends lost 2 bases and 2 bases respectively, with 12 bases between them. The CDR3 spans 15 residues. The chain's CDR3 is CASSPFKTEQETQYF. The DNA for the CDR3 is TGTGCCAGCTCACCATTTAAGACGGAGCAAGAGACCCAGTACTTC.

This chain uses TRBV6-1 with TRBJ2-7, with D uncertain. Trimming removed 0 bases from V and 0 bases from J, with 12 bases in between. The CDR3 length is 16 residues. CDR1 is MNHNS and CDR2 is SASEGT in the germline V gene. The CDR3 region has the DNA TGTGCCAGCAGTGAAGCAGGCGCAGCGAGCTCCTACGAGCAGTACTTC. The encoded protein is CASSEAGAASSYEQYF.

V usage is TRBV6-1 and J usage is TRBJ2-7; D is undetermined. This CDR3 is built from 13 residues. Germline V lookup: CDR1 MNHNS, CDR2 SASEGT. The ends were cut back, 4 bases at V and 1 base at J, with 8 bases in the middle. The chain's CDR3 is CASSGTISYEQYF. CDR3 in DNA: TGTGCCAGCAGTGGGACGATTTCCTACGAGCAGTACTTC.

V and J are TRBV6-6 and TRBJ1-4; 7 bases match TRBD1. The CDR3 runs to 15 residues. Unmatched junction bases numbered 10, after V lost 4 bases and J lost 8 bases. Germline V gene lookup returns CDR1 MNHNY and CDR2 SVGAGI (reference sequence). CDR3 in DNA: TGTGCCAGCAGTTCCCCCGACAGGGACGGGGAAAAACTGTTTTTT. Its protein product is CASSSPDRDGEKLFF.

The V and J genes are TRBV18 and TRBJ2-5; possible D gene TRBD2, 5 bases. The germline V and J ends were trimmed by 3 bases and 2 bases, with 16 bases remaining between them. This CDR3 contains 16 residues. Looked up from germline, CDR1 is KGHSH and CDR2 is LQKENI. CDR3 in amino acids: CASSPRPLRAQETQYF. DNA of the CDR3: TGTGCCAGCTCACCCCGCCCCCTGCGGGCACAAGAGACCCAGTACTTC.

This clone was seen a single time. This chain links TRBV5-1 with TRBJ2-1; a weak D match, TRBD1 (5 bases). CDR1 is SGHRS, CDR2 YFSETQ, per germline. V was shortened by 0 bases and J by 8 bases, with 12 bases between the two germline ends. This CDR3 region has 14 residues. CDR3 DNA: TGCGCCAGCAGCTTGGAAAGGGGCAGGGATGAGCAGTTCTTC. It specifies CASSLERGRDEQFF.

This rearrangement joins TRBV6-1 to TRBJ1-2; 9 bases align to TRBD1. The CDR3 is 12 amino acids. Germline V gives CDR1 MNHNS, CDR2 SASEGT. V trimming: 3 bases; J trimming: 14 bases; junction bases outside the gene matches: 7. The CDR3 nucleotides are TGTGCCAGCAGTGACTACAGGGGGCGCGGTACCTTC. Protein product: CASSDYRGRGTF.

This clone has a handful of counts. This rearrangement joins TRBV6-5 to TRBJ1-6; perhaps TRBD1 as D (5 bases). Per germline, CDR1 MNHEY and CDR2 SVGAGI. V was trimmed by 9 bases and J by 7 bases, leaving 10 bases between them. This CDR3 region has 12 residues. The CDR3 reads CASWQGNSPLHF. The CDR3 DNA sequence: TGTGCCAGTTGGCAGGGAAATTCACCCCTCCACTTT.

The chain recombines TRBV2 with TRBJ1-6; 9 nucleotides match TRBD1. The CDR3 has 16 amino acids. After removal of 6 bases from V and 7 bases from J, the junction contained 10 bases not matched to a gene. Germline values: CDR1 SNHLY, CDR2 FYNNEI. The chain's CDR3 is CASRRGQGGPNSPLHF. Here the CDR3 DNA reads TGTGCCAGCAGGAGGGGACAGGGTGGACCGAATTCACCCCTCCACTTT.

The chain is built from TRBV7-4 and TRBJ2-1; 11 bases are a match to TRBD2. Germline lookup yields CDR1 SGHVT and CDR2 SQSDAQ. V gave up 3 bases and J gave up 8 bases; unmatched junction bases: 9. This CDR3 is built from 16 residues. DNA of the CDR3: TGTGCCAGCAGCTTCCCCATAGCGGGGGGGCTGGATGAGCAGTTCTTC. Translating it yields CASSFPIAGGLDEQFF.

This sequence joins TRBV5-8 and TRBJ2-3, with unresolved D. Germline values: CDR1 SGHTS, CDR2 YDEGEE. V lost 5 bases to trimming and J lost 9 bases, with 19 bases between them. The CDR3 length is 14 residues. CDR3 DNA: TGTGCCAGCAGTTTAACGTTGGGCGTCCAAACGCAGTATTTT. It is translated as CASSLTLGVQTQYF.

The chain uses TRBV7-9 and TRBJ1-6; D is unclear. Germline values: CDR1 SEHNR, CDR2 FQNEAQ (reference sequence). CDR3 length equals 14 residues. The V end was cut by 1 base, the J end by 10 bases, with 11 bases between. CDR3 in amino acids: CASSLGPGGSPLHF. In DNA, the CDR3 is TGTGCCAGCAGCTTAGGCCCTGGAGGATCACCCCTCCACTTT.

This chain links TRBV4-1 with TRBJ2-3; D is uncertain. V lost 8 bases and J lost 2, with 2 bases in between. There are 10 residues in the CDR3. Per germline, CDR1 MGHRA and CDR2 YSYEKL. CDR3 region: CASVTDTQYF. Here the CDR3 DNA reads TGCGCCAGCGTCACAGATACGCAGTATTTT.

The chain joins TRBV11-2 to TRBJ1-2; possibly TRBD1 for D (5 bases). Looked up from germline, CDR1 is SGHAT and CDR2 is FQNNGV. Trimming took 4 bases from V and 4 from J, leaving 13 bases between them. This CDR3 is 14 amino acids long. CDR3 region: CASSSQGAAYGYTF. The CDR3, as DNA: TGTGCCAGCAGCTCTCAAGGGGCCGCCTATGGCTACACCTTC.

The chain couples TRBV2 to TRBJ1-6; 12 bases line up with TRBD1. Germline V lookup: CDR1 SNHLY, CDR2 FYNNEI. The CDR3 is 15 residues long. The ends lost 8 bases at V and 10 bases at J; junction bases unmatched: 9. The CDR3 loop is CASGTGGETGSPLHF. CDR3 sequence (DNA): TGTGCCAGCGGGACAGGGGGCGAAACGGGATCACCCCTCCACTTT.

The CDR3 DNA reads as TGTGCCAGCAGCCTCCGGACAGGGCAACAAAGTGGAAACACCATATATTTT. Translated: CASSLRTGQQSGNTIYF. The chain is built from TRBV5-5 and TRBJ1-3, with 8 bases lining up with TRBD1. Germline loops: CDR1 SGHKS, CDR2 YYEKEE (reference sequence). V lost 4 bases to trimming and J lost 3 bases; unmatched junction nucleotides: 12. This CDR3 spans 17 amino acids.

This clone occurred a few times. The V call is TRBV19, the J call TRBJ1-4; no clear D. The CDR3 length is 13 residues. CDR1 LNHDA and CDR2 SQIVND come from the germline V gene (reference sequence). V was shortened by 6 bases and J by 4 bases, with 9 bases between the two germline ends. The CDR3, as DNA: TGTGCCAGTAGCCGGGCGGTTAATGAAAAACTGTTTTTT. Translation gives CASSRAVNEKLFF.